This entry features one TCR beta chain sequence. This sample is drawn from a study of T cell changes during pregnancy in multiple sclerosis. TCRdb's table, derived via immunoSEQ multiplex PCR, lists solely in-frame clones and lacks some. This table holds about 60,000 clones, about 91% found once. Trimming left V 5 bases short and J 9 bases short, with 20 bases between. This CDR3 is 15 amino acids long. The germline V gene has CDR1 SGHTA and CDR2 FQGTGA. The chain has TRBV7-3 and TRBJ2-1; tentative D call: TRBD2 (5 bases). The input for sequencing was CD4+ T cells from peripheral blood mononuclear cells, taken in the first trimester of pregnancy. The TCR sequence derives from a female donor with multiple sclerosis, enrolled in a pregnancy study. The CDR3 nucleotides read TGTGCCAGCAGCCTAATGGCGGGCCATACGAGTGAGCAGTTCTTC. Amino acid sequence: CASSLMAGHTSEQFF.